The rows below give T cell receptor beta chains drawn from one sample of a study of control samples from healthy donors and cancer patients. Only in-frame clones appear in the TCRdb table, and some are missing; sequencing was by immunoSEQ multiplex PCR. The sample contains some 140,000 clones, roughly 92% of which appear only once. Sequencing was done on a sample of blood. These TCRs come from a man aged 25-45 years in good health. Both conserved end residues are part of each CDR3. A D gene is named only where the DNA matches it firmly. Part of the rows lack a size; the others show once, few, many or a class for expanded clones.

size,J,V,D,DNA,CDR3
.,TRBJ1-3,TRBV28,TRBD1,TGTGCCAGCAGCCAGGGGGCGAAGGGAAACACCATATATTTT,CASSQGAKGNTIYF
.,TRBJ2-7,TRBV13,.,TGTGCCAGCAGCGAAGGGGGGGACGAGCAGTACTTC,CASSEGGDEQYF
.,TRBJ2-1,TRBV7-3,.,TGTGCCAGCAGCTTAAGACCGACCGGAGGGCCCCATGAGCAGTTCTTC,CASSLRPTGGPHEQFF
.,TRBJ1-4,TRBV28,.,TGTGCCAGCGGACGTTCTGAAAAACTGTTTTTT,CASGRSEKLFF
.,TRBJ1-1,TRBV3-1/TRBV3-2,.,TGTGCCAGCAGGGATACCGGGACCACTGAAGCTTTCTTT,CASRDTGTTEAFF
.,TRBJ2-6,TRBV7-2,.,TGTGCCAGCAGCTTAGAGGGTTTGGCGTCTGGGGCCAACGTCCTGACTTTC,CASSLEGLASGANVLTF
.,TRBJ2-1,TRBV5-4,TRBD2,TGTGCCAGCAGCTTCGGGCTAGCGGGAGGTGACAATGAGCAGTTCTTC,CASSFGLAGGDNEQFF
.,TRBJ1-4,TRBV5-5,TRBD1,TGTGCCAGCAGCTTGGAAGGGGGCCCTTGGGAAAAACTGTTTTTT,CASSLEGGPWEKLFF
.,TRBJ1-2,TRBV19,.,TGTGCCAGTAGTACGGGCAGATACAGCTATGGCTACACCTTC,CASSTGRYSYGYTF
.,TRBJ1-5,TRBV27,TRBD1,TGTGCCAGGGAGGACAGGGGCAGAAATCAGCCCCAGCATTTT,CAREDRGRNQPQHF
.,TRBJ2-5,TRBV28,.,TGTGCCAGCAGTTTAGCCGGTCTAGTAGAGACCCAGTACTTC,CASSLAGLVETQYF
.,TRBJ1-5,TRBV7-2,.,TGTGCCAGCAGCTTAGGGTCCGTAACCCAGCCCCAGCATTTT,CASSLGSVTQPQHF
once,TRBJ2-1,TRBV5-4,TRBD2,TGTGCCAGCAGCTATACTAGCGGGAGGAATGAGCAGTTCTTC,CASSYTSGRNEQFF
once,TRBJ2-2,TRBV5-1,TRBD2,TGCGCCAGCAGCCAGACTAGCGGGAGTGGCACCGGGGAGCTGTTTTTT,CASSQTSGSGTGELFF
.,TRBJ2-4,TRBV16,.,TGTGCCAGCAGCCGAGGACGGGTTTGGAGAAACATTCAGTACTTC,CASSRGRVWRNIQYF
.,TRBJ2-7,TRBV5-1,.,TGCGCCAGCAGCTGGGACGGCGGGGCGAGCTCCTACGAGCAGTACTTC,CASSWDGGASSYEQYF
.,TRBJ2-3,TRBV7-3,TRBD2,TGTGCCAGCAGCTTAAGTGCGGGAGCAGATACGCAGTATTTT,CASSLSAGADTQYF
few,TRBJ1-6,TRBV6-6,TRBD1,TGTGCCAGCAGTACCGTTACAGGGGGAAATTCACCCCTCCACTTT,CASSTVTGGNSPLHF
.,TRBJ2-6,TRBV15,.,TGTGCCACCAGCAGAGCAAGGGGTGAGGCCAACGTCCTGACTTTC,CATSRARGEANVLTF
once,TRBJ1-2,TRBV19,TRBD1,TGTGCCAGTAGTGCCGGGACAGGACTGGGCTACACCTTC,CASSAGTGLGYTF
.,TRBJ1-3,TRBV7-2,.,TGTGCCAGCAGCCCCAGCCTGGTCGGCTCTGGAAACACCATATATTTT,CASSPSLVGSGNTIYF
.,TRBJ1-1,TRBV28,.,TGTGCCAGCAGTTTAATGGCCCCGAACACTGAAGCTTTCTTT,CASSLMAPNTEAFF
.,TRBJ2-1,TRBV6-6,TRBD2,TGTGCCAGCAGTAGCGGGACCGTTGAGCAGTTCTTC,CASSSGTVEQFF
.,TRBJ1-3,TRBV5-6,.,TGTGCCAGCAGCCCGCTGACAGAAGCTTCTGGAAACACCATATATTTT,CASSPLTEASGNTIYF
.,TRBJ1-2,TRBV5-1,.,TGCGCCAGCAGCTTGGGGCAGTACTATGGCTACACCTTC,CASSLGQYYGYTF
.,TRBJ2-6,TRBV6-1,.,TGTGCCAGCAGTGTTGGGCAGTTGCTTGGGGCCAACGTCCTGACTTTC,CASSVGQLLGANVLTF
.,TRBJ1-6,TRBV19,.,TGTGCCAGTAGTATTCGGACGGAGAATTCACCCCTCCACTTT,CASSIRTENSPLHF
.,TRBJ2-2,TRBV7-2,.,TGTGCCAGCAGCTCGACAGACACCGGGGAGCTGTTTTTT,CASSSTDTGELFF
once,TRBJ1-2,TRBV18,.,TGTGCCAGCTCCCTAAACCACGTGGGATTCCCGGAAACTAACTATGGCTACACCTTC,CASSLNHVGFPETNYGYTF
few,TRBJ1-5,TRBV6-2/TRBV6-3,TRBD1,TGTGCCAGCAGTTCGGGACAGGGGCTGCGGTTTAATCAGCCCCAGCATTTT,CASSSGQGLRFNQPQHF
.,TRBJ2-1,TRBV5-6,.,TGTGCCAGCAGCACCAATTGGCCTCATGAGCAGTTCTTC,CASSTNWPHEQFF
once,TRBJ2-3,TRBV19,.,TGTGCCAGTAGTTCCGGGGATACGCAGTATTTT,CASSSGDTQYF
.,TRBJ1-3,TRBV28,TRBD1,TGTGCCAGCAGAGACTCCGACAGGGGGCTTTTCGGCTCTGGAAACACCATATATTTT,CASRDSDRGLFGSGNTIYF
.,TRBJ2-7,TRBV4-2,TRBD2,TGTGCCAGCAGCATCAGGCGGCTAGCGGGAGCCTACGAGCAGTACTTC,CASSIRRLAGAYEQYF
.,TRBJ2-5,TRBV28,TRBD2,TGTGCCAGCAGTGTAACAACTAGCGGGAGGTCTAAAGAGACCCAGTACTTC,CASSVTTSGRSKETQYF
.,TRBJ2-4,TRBV15,TRBD2,TGTGCCACCAGCAGAGGCTCCGCGGGGGAAAACATTCAGTACTTC,CATSRGSAGENIQYF
.,TRBJ2-1,TRBV5-5,.,TGTGCCAGCAGCTTGAGAACGGGAGAAGCTGAGCAGTTCTTC,CASSLRTGEAEQFF
.,TRBJ2-6,TRBV6-6,.,TGTGCCAGCAGGCCGACAGCCCCTGGGGCCAACGTCCTGACTTTC,CASRPTAPGANVLTF
.,TRBJ2-1,TRBV2,TRBD2,TGTGCCAGCGGTAGCTCCAGCGGGAGTAGGGGTGAGCAGTTCTTC,CASGSSSGSRGEQFF
.,TRBJ1-4,TRBV27,TRBD1,TGTGCCAGCAGTCACCCGACAGGGAAAGCAACTAATGAAAAACTGTTTTTT,CASSHPTGKATNEKLFF
.,TRBJ2-7,TRBV18,.,TGTGCCAGCTCATCTAAATTTCAGGGGTCCTACGAGCAGTACTTC,CASSSKFQGSYEQYF
.,TRBJ2-3,TRBV14,.,TGTGCCAGCAGCCCCCGACCCACAGATACGCAGTATTTT,CASSPRPTDTQYF
.,TRBJ1-1,TRBV19,.,TGTGCCAGTAGTATAGTTGCCGATTGGGCTGAAGCTTTCTTT,CASSIVADWAEAFF
.,TRBJ2-7,TRBV28,.,TGTGCCAGCAGTTCCCCCCTCCTTGACGGAACCTACGAGCAGTACTTC,CASSSPLLDGTYEQYF
.,TRBJ1-4,TRBV28,.,TGTGCCAGCAAGGTTTTCGGGTCGAATAATGAAAAACTGTTTTTT,CASKVFGSNNEKLFF
.,TRBJ2-5,TRBV30,.,TGTGCCTGGAGCGAGGGGACATTTGGGACCCAGTACTTC,CAWSEGTFGTQYF
.,TRBJ1-1,TRBV5-1,.,TGCGCCAGCAGCTTGCCGGGAACTGAAGCTTTCTTT,CASSLPGTEAFF
once,TRBJ2-1,TRBV24-1,TRBD2,TGTGCCACCAGTGATTTTACGGGAGGGCCGGAAAATGAGCAGTTCTTC,CATSDFTGGPENEQFF
.,TRBJ1-1,TRBV18,.,TGTGCCAGCTCAAGTCAGGGATTAGCTTTCTTT,CASSSQGLAFF
.,TRBJ2-1,TRBV28,TRBD2,TGTGCCAGCAGGGATCCTAGCGGGAAAAGGAGCTCCTACAATGAGCAGTTCTTC,CASRDPSGKRSSYNEQFF
.,TRBJ2-7,TRBV24-1,.,TGTGCCACCAGTGACGGGGAAGAGCAGTACTTC,CATSDGEEQYF